This TCR beta chain was profiled in a study of cytomegalovirus exposure and HLA in healthy donors. The PCR made use of 60 Vbeta and 13 Jbeta primers. Only in-frame clones appear in the TCRdb table, and some are missing; sequencing was by immunoSEQ multiplex PCR. The sample holds about 140,000 clones, 82% seen once. The germline V and J ends were trimmed by 1 base and 1 base, with 10 bases remaining between them. Germline V gives CDR1 SEHNR, CDR2 FQNEAQ (reference sequence). This CDR3 comprises 15 residues. In regard to this clone: Its antigen is unknown.

General study points: A missense variant in DCLRE1C was later tied to TCR beta V- and J-gene trimming.

The chain carries TRBV7-9 and TRBJ1-1, with unresolved D. The TCR sequence derives from a young man in good health and CMV-seropositive. The specimen sequenced was PBMCs. The CDR3 is CASSLGSAGNTEAFF. CDR3 DNA: TGTGCCAGCAGCTTAGGTTCCGCGGGGAACACTGAAGCTTTCTTT.